Given below is one TCR beta chain in context. Antigen: not known. The primer mix had 60 Vbeta and 13 Jbeta primers. The repertoire was sequenced with immunoSEQ multiplex PCR; TCRdb's copy has only in-frame clones and lacks some. The sample holds roughly 150,000 clones; 70% are singletons and the top ten take under 5.5%. The data were taken from a study of cytomegalovirus exposure and HLA in healthy donors. Study-wide results and limits: DRB1 had the most TCR associations and HLA-C the fewest, a later analysis found, with rates varying by HLA locus.

This receptor was taken from a man between 18 and 29 years old in good health and CMV-seropositive. Sequencing input: PBMCs.

In nucleotides, the CDR3 is TGTGCCAGCAGCCAAGTGGGCCGAAGCAATGAGCAGTTCTTC. Amino acids: CASSQVGRSNEQFF. The gene calls are TRBV4-2 and TRBJ2-1; no reliable D call. V lost 1 base and J 6 bases, leaving 10 bases between the germline ends. CDR1 is LGHNA, CDR2 YNFKEQ, per germline. The CDR3 contains 14 residues.